The present TCR beta chain was sequenced within a study of blood T cell repertoires in COVID-19. Study-level information: COVID-19 samples from acute and convalescent phases originated in the United States, Italy and Spain. In each case, the material was cDNA or gDNA derived from T cells, B-cell-depleted T cells, or PBMCs.

Authors' analysis steps: Scientists estimated how many nucleated cells there were by amplifying reference gene primers. Clones were sequenced by immunoSEQ multiplex PCR, and TCRdb holds only the in-frame ones, with some missing. The DNA gave D and trimming, while V, J and clone size come from that table. The table records around 210,000 clones, approximately 90% of them present only once. The CDR3 sequence is 14 residues long. J lost 2 bases, V lost 5 bases, and 5 bases had no gene match. The germline V gene has CDR1 SGHAT and CDR2 FQNNGV. While infection was still active, Seattle patients were enrolled and then followed longitudinally.

This TCR was recovered from a man aged 45-60 years with COVID-19, enrolled during active disease. The sample comprised peripheral blood. The chain couples TRBV11-2 to TRBJ1-2; 7 bases match TRBD1. The CDR3 bases are TGTGCCAGCAGCCAGGAGACAGGGAACTATGGCTACACCTTC. Encoded protein: CASSQETGNYGYTF.